What follows is one TCR beta chain and its context. This sample was taken from a study of shared clonotypes between healthy human individuals. Using immunoSEQ multiplex PCR, the repertoire was profiled, and TCRdb retains in-frame clones only, with some absent. The sample shows millions of clones, around nine tenths of them seen only once. The V and J ends lost 3 bases and 6 bases respectively, with 11 bases between them. The CDR3 spans 14 residues. Germline lookup yields CDR1 LGHNA and CDR2 YNFKEQ. Each sample came from a Caucasian adult donor living in Nashville, Tennessee. The investigators split CD4+ cells into a CD45RA+ naive subset and a CD45RA-negative memory subset.

The origin of this receptor is a man aged 18 to 29 in good health. Sequences were obtained from naive CD4+ T cells sorted from blood. The subset is: CD45RA+ positively selected. The chain has TRBV4-2 and TRBJ1-4; D perhaps matches TRBD1 (5 bases). The DNA of the CDR3 is TGTGCCAGCAGCCAGGGGGGAATGGATGAAAAACTGTTTTTT. Encoded protein: CASSQGGMDEKLFF.